Presented here are 20 T cell receptor beta chains from one specimen sequenced in a study of blood T cells in healthy people across ages. A second PCR of about 7 to 12 cycles used a sample-barcoded 5' primer and a J-beta primer mix. TCRdb reprocessed the 5' RACE reads via MiXCR and lists one record per CDR3 protein. The sample includes fewer than 800,000 distinct CDR3 sequences, more than 20% seen only once; the top ten take 9.4%. These records were also assigned to another study, of T cells of mothers and their children.

The sample consisted of blood. These TCRs come from a boy aged 5 to 17 in good health.

This clonotype was recorded a few times. In DNA form, the CDR3 reads TGTGCCAGCAGCTTAGCACAGGGGGCGACCGGGGAGCTGTTTTTT. It codes for CASSLAQGATGELFF. The V gene is TRBV7-6, the J gene TRBJ2-2; 9 positions match TRBD1. The CDR3 loop spans 15 amino acids. Germline loops: CDR1 SGHVS, CDR2 FNYEAQ. Trimming at V came to 0 bases and at J to 5 bases, leaving 1 base not matched to a gene.

This CDR3 reads CASSLAAQGAGDTQYF. DNA of the CDR3: TGTGCCAGCAGCTTGGCCGCGCAGGGGGCGGGAGATACGCAGTATTTT. The V and J genes are TRBV5-6 and TRBJ2-3; 8 bases match TRBD1. Germline V CDR1 and CDR2: SGHDT, YYEEEE. The length of the CDR3 is 16 residues. Germline trimming cut 0 bases from V and 5 bases from J; bases unmatched to any gene: 8.

This clonotype was recorded only once. The rearrangement links TRBV18 to TRBJ2-3; TRBD2 aligns across 9 bases. The CDR3 runs to 16 residues. The ends lost 3 bases at V and 2 bases at J; junction bases unmatched: 6. Germline CDR1 and CDR2: KGHSH and LQKENI. The CDR3 loop is CASSPIAGVVTDTQYF. The CDR3 nucleotides read TGTGCCAGCTCACCGATAGCGGGGGTAGTCACAGATACGCAGTATTTT. Variable domain in full (rest from reference TRBV18 and TRBJ2-3): NAGVMQNPRHLVRRRGQEARLRCSPMKGHSHVYWYRQLPEEGLKFMVYLQKENIIDESGMPKERFSAEFPKEGPSILRIQQVVRGDSAAYFCASSPIAGVVTDTQYFGPGTRLTVL.

This clonotype was counted between two and nine times. V usage is TRBV10-3 and J usage is TRBJ2-7, with D unclear. The CDR3 consists of 14 residues. Trimming cost V 0 bases and J 0 bases, with 6 bases left between them. Germline-derived CDR1 and CDR2 are ENHRY and SYGVKD. CDR3 sequence reads: CAISESDHSYEQYF. As DNA, the CDR3 is TGTGCCATCAGTGAGTCGGACCACTCCTACGAGCAGTACTTC.

This clonotype was seen a handful of times. The genes are TRBV4-1 and TRBJ1-5; D unclear. CDR1 MGHRA and CDR2 YSYEKL come from the germline V gene. This CDR3 is built from 15 residues. V was trimmed by 4 bases and J by 2 bases, leaving 12 bases between them. This CDR3 reads CASSLGREGNQPQHF. The CDR3 DNA follows: TGCGCCAGCAGCCTCGGGAGGGAGGGCAATCAGCCCCAGCATTTT.

The chain has TRBV7-3 and TRBJ2-1; TRBD2 matches 13 bases. Losses at the gene ends were 5 bases for V and 1 base for J; bases not matched to a gene: 14. This CDR3 is built from 20 residues. Germline V gene data show CDR1 as SGHTA and CDR2 as FQGTGA. The CDR3 DNA is TGTGCCAGCAGCCGGGAAGTCGGACTAGCGGGAGATGGATCCTACAATGAGCAGTTCTTC. Translated: CASSREVGLAGDGSYNEQFF.

The genes are TRBV13 and TRBJ2-4; 9 bases align to TRBD2. Germline CDR1 PRHDT, CDR2 FYEKMQ (reference sequence). V shed 1 base and J 1 base; nucleotides not matched to a gene: 5. The CDR3 loop spans 17 amino acids. This CDR3 is CASSLDAGGAAKNIQYF. CDR3 DNA sequence: TGTGCCAGCAGCTTAGATGCGGGAGGGGCGGCCAAAAACATTCAGTACTTC.

This chain uses TRBV28 with TRBJ1-4, with a weak D call TRBD1 (5 bases). This CDR3 comprises 14 residues. Trimming cost V 6 bases and J 4 bases, with 12 bases left between them. Germline loops: CDR1 MDHEN, CDR2 SYDVKM. The DNA of the CDR3 is TGTGCCAGCAGCCCGGGACGGGATAATGAAAAACTGTTTTTT. It translates to CASSPGRDNEKLFF.

This clonotype showed up just a few times. The genes are TRBV5-1 and TRBJ2-2; 11 bases fit TRBD2. Germline assignment: CDR1 SGHRS and CDR2 YFSETQ. The CDR3 has 16 amino acids. The ends lost 4 bases at V and 0 bases at J; junction bases unmatched: 2. This chain's CDR3 is CASSISGRANTGELFF. The CDR3 nucleotides are TGCGCCAGCAGCATTAGCGGGAGGGCGAACACCGGGGAGCTGTTTTTT. The full variable domain, its missing parts supplied by reference TRBV5-1 and TRBJ2-2, is KAGVTQTPRYLIKTRGQQVTLSCSPISGHRSVSWYQQTPGQGLQFLFEYFSETQRNKGNFPGRFSGRQFSNSRSEMNVSTLELGDSALYLCASSISGRANTGELFFGEGSRLTVL.

The rearrangement links TRBV20-1 to TRBJ1-2; D call uncertain. V dropped 1 base and J dropped 7 bases, with 10 bases sitting between them. Germline V gene lookup returns CDR1 DFQATT and CDR2 SNEGSKA (reference sequence). CDR3 size: 12 residues. The DNA for the CDR3 is TGCAGTGCTAGAGTCATGACAAGTGGCTACACCTTC. Translated: CSARVMTSGYTF.

As concerns this clonotype: The junction shows a germline mismatch at one end, possibly a read error. The chain combines TRBV12-3 or TRBV12-4 with TRBJ2-5; D is undetermined. The CDR3 is made up of 13 amino acids. CDR3 protein: CVSSLLGLETQYF. CDR3 nucleotides: TGTGTCAGCAGTTTATTAGGGCTAGAGACCCAGTACTTC.

The chain carries TRBV27 and TRBJ2-2; TRBD2 matches at 7 bases. The germline V gene encodes CDR1 MNHEY and CDR2 SMNVEV (reference sequence). The CDR3 is 16 residues long. The junction had 9 bases not matched to a gene; V was cut back by 2 bases and J by 6 bases. The CDR3 loop is CASSLDGAGVAGELFF. The CDR3 region has the DNA TGTGCCAGCAGTTTAGACGGGGCGGGAGTTGCCGGGGAGCTGTTTTTT.

DNA for the CDR3: TGTGCCAGCAGACTGACAGGGCCTCATTCACCCCTCCACTTT. The encoded protein is CASRLTGPHSPLHF. V and J are TRBV2 and TRBJ1-6; 7 positions match TRBD1. The J segment lost 8 bases and the V segment lost 6 bases, leaving 7 bases of the junction unmatched. The CDR3 loop spans 14 amino acids. Germline values: CDR1 SNHLY, CDR2 FYNNEI.

The V call is TRBV7-8, the J call TRBJ2-5; D is tentatively TRBD1 or TRBD2 (5 bases each). The germline gives CDR1 SGHVS, CDR2 FQNEAQ. The V end lost 2 bases, the J end lost 7 bases, and 8 bases lay between the germline ends. There are 12 residues in the CDR3. The CDR3 reads CASSLRGVTQYF. The CDR3 DNA follows: TGTGCCAGCAGCTTAAGAGGGGTGACCCAGTACTTC. Supplemented by reference TRBV7-8 and TRBJ2-5, the full variable domain reads GAGVSQSPRYKVAKRGQDVALRCDPISGHVSLFWYQQALGQGPEFLTYFQNEAQLDKSGLPSDRFFAERPEGSVSTLKIQRTQQEDSAVYLCASSLRGVTQYFGPGTRLLVL.

The genes are TRBV7-8 and TRBJ2-5; no firm D call. CDR3 length: 15 residues. Trimming left V 4 bases short and J 4 bases short, with 16 bases between. Germline CDR1 SGHVS, CDR2 FQNEAQ. This CDR3 reads CASSSILLTPETQYF. The CDR3 DNA sequence: TGTGCCAGCAGCTCGATCCTTCTAACACCAGAGACCCAGTACTTC.

The chain combines TRBV12-3 or TRBV12-4 with TRBJ2-7, with 14 bases identical to TRBD2. This CDR3 is 18 amino acids long. V shed 5 bases, J shed 4 bases, and the junction held 13 bases outside the gene matches. CDR3 loop: CASSKGLAGGVFSYEQYF. CDR3 DNA: TGTGCCAGCAGTAAAGGACTAGCGGGGGGTGTTTTCTCGTACGAGCAGTACTTC.

V is TRBV5-1 and J is TRBJ2-3; D call uncertain. Germline assignment: CDR1 SGHRS and CDR2 YFSETQ. The CDR3 is 12 residues long. The V gene lost 6 bases and the J gene lost 0 bases, with 5 bases spanning the gap. The CDR3, as DNA: TGCGCCAGCATTGGTAGCACAGATACGCAGTATTTT. As protein: CASIGSTDTQYF. Full variable domain (remainder filled in from reference TRBV5-1 and TRBJ2-3): KAGVTQTPRYLIKTRGQQVTLSCSPISGHRSVSWYQQTPGQGLQFLFEYFSETQRNKGNFPGRFSGRQFSNSRSEMNVSTLELGDSALYLCASIGSTDTQYFGPGTRLTVL.

The chain employs TRBV4-2 and TRBJ2-5; D perhaps matches TRBD1 (5 bases). CDR3 length equals 14 residues. Germline assignment: CDR1 LGHNA and CDR2 YNFKEQ. V was shortened by 2 bases and J by 5 bases, with 12 bases between the two germline ends. Written as DNA, the CDR3 is TGTGCCAGCAGCCAAAACCAGGGAAGGGAGACCCAGTACTTC. It yields the protein CASSQNQGRETQYF.

In its sample, this clonotype was seen a few times. The CDR3 loop is CSASESSYNEQFF. In nucleotides, the CDR3 is TGCAGTGCTAGCGAGAGCTCCTACAATGAGCAGTTCTTC. V usage is TRBV20-1 and J usage is TRBJ2-1; D is undetermined. This CDR3 has 13 residues. V gave up 3 bases and J gave up 0 bases, with 6 bases separating them. Germline CDR1 is DFQATT and CDR2 is SNEGSKA (reference sequence).

This clonotype was recorded a few times. This chain uses TRBV3-1 with TRBJ2-5; 9 bases agree with TRBD2. The CDR3 has 18 residues. J lost 1 base, V lost 0 bases, and 9 bases had no gene match. CDR1 and CDR2 from the germline V gene are LGHDT and YNNKEL (reference sequence). The CDR3 is CASSQDLGSGSLQETQYF. The CDR3 DNA reads TGTGCCAGCAGCCAAGACCTCGGTAGCGGGAGCCTCCAAGAGACCCAGTACTTC.